The 20 T cell receptor beta chains below were found in one sample sequenced in a study of blood T cell repertoires in COVID-19. Sequencing was performed with immunoSEQ multiplex PCR; in TCRdb, only in-frame clones are kept and a portion is missing. The sample yields some 120,000 clones, 88% seen once. Material: peripheral blood. The receptors were sampled from a man aged 50 to 59 with acute or convalescent COVID-19.

In its sample, this clone was seen once. The J gene is TRBJ2-1, the V gene TRBV7-9; 13 bases align to TRBD2. Germline CDR1 and CDR2: SEHNR and FQNEAQ (reference sequence). The CDR3 runs to 15 residues. J lost 0 bases, V lost 11 bases, and 4 bases had no gene match. The CDR3 here is CAGRTSGSSYNEQFF. In DNA, the CDR3 is TGTGCCGGAAGGACTAGCGGGAGCTCCTACAATGAGCAGTTCTTC.

The J gene is TRBJ2-7, the V gene TRBV10-3; the D gene is possibly TRBD2 (6 bases). Germline CDR1 reads ENHRY; CDR2 reads SYGVKD. The germline V and J ends were trimmed by 6 bases and 0 bases, with 6 bases remaining between them. There are 12 residues in the CDR3. Here the CDR3 reads CAISGSSYEQYF. CDR3 DNA: TGTGCCATCAGCGGGAGCTCCTACGAGCAGTACTTC.

CDR3 in amino acids: CASSEPLMTGYGYTF. CDR3 sequence (DNA): TGTGCCAGCAGTGAACCTCTGATGACAGGCTATGGCTACACCTTC. The V call is TRBV25-1, the J call TRBJ1-2, with a tentative D call TRBD1 (6 bases). CDR1 and CDR2 (germline): MGHDK, SYGVNS. Trimming stripped 2 bases from V and 4 bases from J, with 14 bases between. The CDR3 contains 15 residues.

The J gene is TRBJ2-7, the V gene TRBV11-3; weak D call: TRBD2 (5 bases). Germline assignment: CDR1 SGHNT and CDR2 YENEEA. Trimming took off 6 bases at V and 3 bases at J, with 18 bases between the two ends. The CDR3 is made up of 15 amino acids. DNA of the CDR3: TGTGCCAGCAGTTACCGCCCCGGACTGATCTACGAGCAGTACTTC. Encoded protein: CASSYRPGLIYEQYF.

DNA of the CDR3: TGCGCCAGCAGTGAGTCCCCAGCGGGTAGGCAGTACTTC. Encoded protein: CASSESPAGRQYF. The chain links TRBV10-2 to TRBJ2-7, with D tentatively TRBD2 (6 bases). The CDR3 contains 13 residues. Germline CDR1 WSHSY, CDR2 SAAADI. Deletions cut 0 bases from V and 9 bases from J, with 12 bases between.

The chain couples TRBV11-3 to TRBJ2-7, with 11 bases matching TRBD2. Germline lookup yields CDR1 SGHNT and CDR2 YENEEA. This CDR3 has 16 amino acids. V shed 3 bases and J 3 bases; nucleotides not matched to a gene: 7. The CDR3 is CASSFRLAGGRYEQYF. In nucleotides, the CDR3 is TGTGCCAGCAGCTTTCGGCTAGCGGGAGGTCGCTACGAGCAGTACTTC.

V and J are TRBV5-6 and TRBJ1-2, with TRBD1 matching 8 bases. CDR3 length: 12 residues. The junction had 4 bases not matched to a gene; V was cut back by 4 bases and J by 8 bases. Germline V gene sequence: CDR1 SGHDT, CDR2 YYEEEE. The CDR3 loop reads CASSPGGEGYTF. The DNA of the CDR3 is TGTGCCAGCAGCCCAGGGGGCGAAGGCTACACCTTC.

The chain recombines TRBV6-5 with TRBJ1-2; 8 bases align to TRBD1. This CDR3 has 11 residues. V shed 6 bases and J 6 bases; nucleotides not matched to a gene: 0. Germline V gene lookup returns CDR1 MNHEY and CDR2 SVGAGI. CDR3 region: CASRDRDGYTF. Here the CDR3 DNA reads TGTGCCAGCAGGGACAGGGATGGCTACACCTTC.

In DNA form, the CDR3 reads TGTGCCAGCAGTGAAGTAACTAGCGGGAATCAAGAGACCCAGTACTTC. It is translated as CASSEVTSGNQETQYF. The chain uses TRBV6-1 and TRBJ2-5; 10 bases fit TRBD2. The CDR3 runs to 16 residues. The germline gives CDR1 MNHNS, CDR2 SASEGT. With 1 base clipped from V and 2 bases from J, the junction kept 4 bases outside the gene matches.

This sequence joins TRBV4-1 and TRBJ1-2, with TRBD1 identical over 7 bases. Germline V gives CDR1 MGHRA, CDR2 YSYEKL. J gave up 9 bases and V 7 bases, and 14 bases lay outside the gene matches. The length of the CDR3 is 14 residues. The CDR3 bases are TGCGCCAGCACTCGGGGACAGTCCCATGATAGCTACACCTTC. It codes for CASTRGQSHDSYTF.

Points on this clone: Since the CDR3 does not end with the conserved phenylalanine or tryptophan, this likely comes from a read error. The DNA is left out, because the CDR3 cannot be placed on it with certainty; the CDR3 is given as TCRdb lists it. V usage is TRBV7-7 and J usage is TRBJ2-7; TRBD2 is the table's D call and was not checked against the DNA. CDR1 SSHAT and CDR2 FNYEAQ come from the germline V gene (reference sequence). The CDR3 length is 8 residues, termini included. CDR3 amino acids: CASSLGGA.

CDR3 sequence: CASSLARVRYTF. The CDR3 nucleotides are TGTGCCAGCAGCCTCGCCAGGGTTCGCTACACCTTC. The gene calls are TRBV7-2 and TRBJ1-2, with D perhaps matching TRBD1 (5 bases). V was pared by 5 bases and J by 9 bases, with 13 bases between. The CDR3 has 12 amino acids. CDR1 SGHTA and CDR2 FQGNSA come from the germline V gene.

This chain links TRBV14 with TRBJ2-5; 12 bases match TRBD2. Per the germline V gene, CDR1 is SGHDN and CDR2 is FVKESK. V gave up 4 bases and J gave up 2 bases; unmatched junction bases: 8. The CDR3 covers 17 residues. CDR3 coding DNA: TGTGCCAGCAGCCTTACGTCTAGCGGGAGGGGGCAAGAGACCCAGTACTTC. Translating it yields CASSLTSSGRGQETQYF.

The V gene is TRBV6-5, the J gene TRBJ2-1; 9 nucleotides align to TRBD1. Germline V gene lookup returns CDR1 MNHEY and CDR2 SVGAGI. J lost 5 bases, V lost 6 bases, and 8 bases had no gene match. This CDR3 contains 15 residues. CDR3 amino acids: CASSAGTGHNNEQFF. The CDR3 bases are TGTGCCAGCAGCGCCGGGACAGGGCACAACAATGAGCAGTTCTTC.

The chain couples TRBV6-5 to TRBJ1-1; possible D gene TRBD1, 5 bases. Trimming took 0 bases from V and 4 from J, leaving 12 bases between them. Per germline, CDR1 MNHEY and CDR2 SVGAGI. The CDR3 length is 15 residues. The CDR3 DNA sequence: TGTGCCAGCAGTTACTCAGCAGGGTCACGCACTGAAGCTTTCTTT. This sequence encodes CASSYSAGSRTEAFF.

The V gene is TRBV18, the J gene TRBJ2-5; D might be TRBD1 (5 bases). Germline-derived CDR1 and CDR2 are KGHSH and LQKENI. The V gene lost 3 bases and the J gene lost 2 bases, with 16 bases spanning the gap. CDR3 size: 16 residues. The CDR3 DNA follows: TGTGCCAGCTCACCCCTGACAGAGAAAACGCAAGAGACCCAGTACTTC. Its translation: CASSPLTEKTQETQYF.

V is TRBV5-4 and J is TRBJ1-2; TRBD1 might be the D (6 bases). CDR1 is SGHNT and CDR2 is YYREEE in the germline V gene (reference sequence). This CDR3 contains 15 residues. Trimming removed 2 bases at V and 5 bases at J, with 16 bases between. The CDR3 sequence: CASSFPDRTSYGYTF. CDR3 DNA sequence: TGTGCCAGCAGCTTTCCCGACAGGACCTCTTATGGCTACACCTTC.

This sequence joins TRBV30 and TRBJ1-5, with D uncertain. V was pared by 2 bases and J by 4 bases, with 9 bases between. Germline CDR1 reads GTSNPN; CDR2 reads SVGIG (reference sequence). The length of the CDR3 is 13 residues. The CDR3, as DNA: TGTGCCTGGAGTACCATAGATAATCAGCCCCAGCATTTT. It specifies CAWSTIDNQPQHF.

In this sample, this clone turned up once. The chain links TRBV9 to TRBJ1-2; 8 bases match TRBD1. This CDR3 contains 17 residues. From germline, CDR1 is SGDLS and CDR2 YYNGEE. V was pared by 0 bases and J by 5 bases, with 12 bases of the junction left unmatched. CDR3: CASSVAAGGTGSYGYTF. The CDR3, as DNA: TGTGCCAGCAGCGTAGCGGCAGGGGGCACGGGTAGTTATGGCTACACCTTC.

The genes are TRBV25-1 and TRBJ1-1, with D maybe TRBD1 (5 bases). The CDR3 has 15 residues. V lost 6 bases to trimming and J lost 1 base, with 15 bases between them. CDR1 is MGHDK and CDR2 is SYGVNS in the germline V gene. The CDR3 loop reads CASSLTGGKNTEAFF. For the CDR3, the DNA is TGTGCCAGCAGCTTAACCGGGGGTAAGAACACTGAAGCTTTCTTT.